Listed here are 15 T cell receptor beta chains from one sample, sequenced in a study of Ad26.COV2.S vaccination and SARS-CoV-2 variants (dated by TCRdb to the early 2020s). The method was the immunoSEQ multiplex PCR assay. TCRdb limited this immuneACCESS table to in-frame rearrangements with V and J called. A share of clones is missing; checked studies link under half to unresolved V genes, and the rest is unexplained. The sample table contains around 300,000 clones; only one count was recorded for about 85% of them. The ten top clones hold around 5.8% of the sample. This sample's treatment or condition label indicates: about 20 received Ad26.COV2.S at low or high dose, single or two shots; roughly five received placebo; per-sample allocation not given. Repertoires of vaccine and placebo recipients were sequenced from samples collected on day 63 after the first injection. The material sequenced was peripheral blood, taken in a trial of Ad26.COV2.S vaccine versus placebo. These receptors came from a person aged 18-60 years who received the Ad26.COV2.S COVID-19 vaccine or a placebo.

V and J are TRBV7-9 and TRBJ2-7, with 7 bases fitting TRBD2. Germline assignment: CDR1 SEHNR and CDR2 FQNEAQ (reference sequence). This CDR3 is 18 amino acids long. The V segment lost 5 bases and the J segment 2 bases; nucleotides outside the gene matches: 18. CDR3 protein: CASSPGTTAGSSAYEQYF. Here the CDR3 DNA reads TGTGCCAGCAGCCCCGGGACTACGGCGGGGAGTTCCGCCTACGAGCAGTACTTC. Based on the CDR3 plus reference TRBV7-9 and TRBJ2-7, the full variable domain is DTGVSQNPRHKITKRGQNVTFRCDPISEHNRLYWYRQTLGQGPEFLTYFQNEAQLEKSRLLSDRFSAERPKGSFSTLEIQRTEQGDSAMYLCASSPGTTAGSSAYEQYFGPGTRLTVT.

As for this clone: The junction departs from the called germline gene at one end, perhaps through a read error. This chain connects TRBV7-2 to TRBJ2-1, with no clear D. The CDR3 contains 11 residues. The V gene's germline CDR1 is SGHTA and CDR2 FQGNSA. The CDR3 sequence: CASTLKSEQFF. The CDR3 nucleotides read TGTGCCAGCACCTTAAAAAGCGAGCAGTTCTTC.

The CDR3 region has the DNA TGTGCCTGGTCCACAGGGAAGAGAGCTGAAGCTTTCTTT. This sequence encodes CAWSTGKRAEAFF. This sequence joins TRBV30 and TRBJ1-1; TRBD1 is a possible D gene (6 bases). The CDR3 extends over 13 amino acids. Germline V CDR1 and CDR2: GTSNPN, SVGIG (reference sequence). V lost 5 bases and J lost 6, with 16 bases in between.

This chain joins TRBV7-2 and TRBJ2-3; D is perhaps TRBD1 (6 bases). This CDR3 has 15 amino acids. Germline assignment: CDR1 SGHTA and CDR2 FQGNSA. The V and J ends lost 5 bases and 3 bases respectively, with 15 bases between them. As DNA, the CDR3 is TGTGCCAGCAGCCATCGGACAGTAACAACAGATACGCAGTATTTT. Translated: CASSHRTVTTDTQYF.

The gene calls are TRBV5-1 and TRBJ2-7, with no clear D. Germline-derived CDR1 and CDR2 are SGHRS and YFSETQ. The CDR3 is 11 residues long. The V and J ends lost 4 bases and 5 bases respectively, with 7 bases between them. CDR3 sequence: CASSRANEQYF. CDR3 DNA sequence: TGCGCCAGCAGCAGGGCAAACGAGCAGTACTTC. Together with reference TRBV5-1 and TRBJ2-7, the CDR3 gives the full variable domain: KAGVTQTPRYLIKTRGQQVTLSCSPISGHRSVSWYQQTPGQGLQFLFEYFSETQRNKGNFPGRFSGRQFSNSRSEMNVSTLELGDSALYLCASSRANEQYFGPGTRLTVT.

The chain has TRBV3-1 (or the pseudogene TRBV3-2) and TRBJ1-2; no firm D call. The germline gives CDR1 LGHDT, CDR2 YNNKEL (reference sequence). Between the trimmed V and J ends, which lost 2 bases and 4 bases, there was a span of 14 bases. The CDR3 runs to 15 residues. DNA for the CDR3: TGTGCCAGCAGCCAATTTCCCCAGAACTTCTATGGCTACACCTTC. As protein: CASSQFPQNFYGYTF.

V is TRBV3-1 (or the pseudogene TRBV3-2) and J is TRBJ2-1; D is perhaps TRBD1 (5 bases). This CDR3 comprises 13 residues. Germline CDR1 and CDR2: LGHDT and YNNKEL (reference sequence). V lost 5 bases and J 4 bases, leaving 9 bases between the germline ends. In nucleotides, the CDR3 is TGTGCCAGCAGCGCAGACAGTTACAATGAGCAGTTCTTC. Its translation is CASSADSYNEQFF.

The rearrangement uses TRBV7-9 and TRBJ1-5, with D unresolved. The germline V gene encodes CDR1 SEHNR and CDR2 FQNEAQ (reference sequence). The CDR3 has 16 amino acids. V was trimmed by 6 bases and J by 1 base, leaving 16 bases between them. Here the CDR3 DNA reads TGTGCCAGCAGTTCAACCCCAGGAACAAGCAATCAGCCCCAGCATTTT. Translating it yields CASSSTPGTSNQPQHF.

The chain recombines TRBV11-2 with TRBJ2-7; 7 nucleotides agree with TRBD1. Germline trimming cut 3 bases from V and 3 bases from J; bases unmatched to any gene: 5. Germline CDR1 and CDR2: SGHAT and FQNNGV. CDR3 length equals 14 residues. The CDR3 here is CASSFEQGHYEQYF. The CDR3 DNA follows: TGTGCCAGCAGCTTCGAACAGGGGCACTACGAGCAGTACTTC.

The CDR3 bases are TGTGCTAGTGGAGGTACCGGGACAGCCTACGAGCAGTACTTC. Protein sequence: CASGGTGTAYEQYF. The rearrangement links TRBV12-5 to TRBJ2-7; 7 bases are shared with TRBD1. The germline gives CDR1 LGHNT, CDR2 FRNRAP. CDR3 length: 14 residues. The junction had 7 bases not matched to a gene; V was cut back by 6 bases and J by 2 bases.

This clone was counted a single time. The CDR3 loop reads CASSWGATNYGYTF. Here the CDR3 DNA reads TGTGCCAGTAGTTGGGGGGCGACGAACTATGGCTACACCTTC. The genes are TRBV19 and TRBJ1-2; the D gene is possibly TRBD1 (6 bases). Germline CDR1 reads LNHDA; CDR2 reads SQIVND (reference sequence). Trimming pared 5 bases from V and 2 bases from J, leaving 12 bases between. CDR3 length equals 14 residues.

This clone showed up just once. V usage is TRBV6-2 or TRBV6-3 and J usage is TRBJ2-1; 8 bases match TRBD2. V was clipped by 6 bases and J by 0 bases; unmatched bases: 4. From germline, CDR1 is MNHEY and CDR2 SVGEGT. The CDR3 consists of 15 residues. Here the CDR3 DNA reads TGTGCCAGCAGCGAGCGGGAGACCTCCTACAATGAGCAGTTCTTC. Protein: CASSERETSYNEQFF.

CDR3 DNA sequence: TGTGCCAGCAGTAACCGACAGGGCGCCTACGAGCAGTACTTC. Its protein product is CASSNRQGAYEQYF. The chain joins TRBV6-2 or TRBV6-3 to TRBJ2-7, with 7 bases lining up with TRBD1. This CDR3 region has 14 residues. Germline CDR1 reads MNHEY; CDR2 reads SVGEGT. Trimming took 5 bases from V and 2 from J; bases not matched to a gene: 6.

This clone was observed a single time. The V call is TRBV11-2, the J call TRBJ2-7, with D uncertain. The CDR3 has 16 residues. The V gene lost 0 bases and the J gene lost 3 bases, with 15 bases spanning the gap. Germline CDR1 is SGHAT and CDR2 is FQNNGV. The CDR3 sequence is CASSLEAASINYEQYF. CDR3 coding DNA: TGTGCCAGCAGCTTAGAGGCGGCATCCATTAACTACGAGCAGTACTTC.

The DNA for the CDR3 is TGTGCCAGCAGCCCAGCGGGACAGGGGGACGGCTACACCTTC. Translation gives CASSPAGQGDGYTF. The chain uses TRBV4-2 and TRBJ1-2; 11 bases fit TRBD1. V was pared by 4 bases and J by 8 bases, with 6 bases of the junction left unmatched. Germline V gene data show CDR1 as LGHNA and CDR2 as YNFKEQ. The CDR3 has 14 amino acids.